The 17 T cell receptor beta chains presented below share a single source sample, sequenced in a study of T-cell memory formation after mild COVID-19. A single record per CDR3 protein comes from TCRdb applying MiXCR to the 5' RACE reads. This table holds under 85,000 distinct CDR3 sequences, about 15% found once. The sequencing sample was made of PBMCs or a T cell subset sorted from them (not recorded which). The receptors shown here come from an adult woman who had mild COVID-19 (a few samples of this study predate the infection). Cell type and time point are not known.

This clonotype was seen a handful of times. The CDR3 DNA reads TGTGCCAGTAGTATCGGGGGGCGAAAAGAGCAGTACTTC. Translation: CASSIGGRKEQYF. This sequence joins TRBV19 and TRBJ2-7; perhaps TRBD2 as D (7 bases). V lost 3 bases and J lost 7, with 13 bases in between. From germline, CDR1 is LNHDA and CDR2 SQIVND (reference sequence). The CDR3 runs to 13 residues.

This clonotype showed up just a few times. The chain couples TRBV5-4 to TRBJ2-1; 8 bases are shared with TRBD2. The V segment lost 4 bases and the J segment 7 bases; nucleotides outside the gene matches: 10. The length of the CDR3 is 15 residues. The V gene's germline CDR1 is SGHNT and CDR2 YYREEE (reference sequence). This CDR3 is CASSPGTSEWNEQFF. The CDR3 DNA reads as TGTGCCAGCAGCCCCGGGACTAGTGAGTGGAATGAGCAGTTCTTC.

The genes are TRBV24-1 and TRBJ2-3; perhaps TRBD1 as D (5 bases). Trimming cost V 4 bases and J 0 bases, with 13 bases left between them. The CDR3 is made up of 16 amino acids. Germline V gene lookup returns CDR1 KGHDR and CDR2 SFDVKD. In DNA, the CDR3 is TGTGCCACCAGTGACCCTCAGACAGCTAGCACAGATACGCAGTATTTT. Protein: CATSDPQTASTDTQYF.

This clonotype was counted ten times or more. The CDR3 DNA sequence: TGTGCCAGCAGCATCCCACTTGACGGGCGGAACACCGGGGAGCTGTTTTTT. Translated, it gives CASSIPLDGRNTGELFF. This sequence joins TRBV9 and TRBJ2-2, with unresolved D. Germline V gives CDR1 SGDLS, CDR2 YYNGEE. CDR3 length: 17 amino acids. Trimming took off 4 bases at V and 1 base at J, with 17 bases between the two ends. The full variable domain, in which reference TRBV9 and TRBJ2-2 provide the parts outside the CDR3, is DSGVTQTPKHLITATGQRVTLRCSPRSGDLSVYWYQQSLDQGLQFLIQYYNGEERAKGNILERFSAQQFPDLHSELNLSSLELGDSALYFCASSIPLDGRNTGELFFGEGSRLTVL.

The chain combines TRBV6-5 with TRBJ1-2; perhaps TRBD1 as D (5 bases). CDR3 length equals 13 residues. Trimming shortened V by 2 bases and J by 8 bases, and 12 bases separated the two germline ends. The germline CDR1 and CDR2 sequences are MNHEY and SVGAGI. The CDR3 reads CASSYGFGGGYTF. The CDR3 nucleotides read TGTGCCAGCAGTTACGGTTTTGGGGGAGGCTACACCTTC.

J is TRBJ2-1 and V is TRBV12-5, with D unresolved. The germline V and J ends were trimmed by 6 bases and 7 bases, with 7 bases remaining between them. The CDR3 consists of 11 residues. CDR1 is LGHNT and CDR2 is FRNRAP in the germline V gene. The CDR3 loop reads CASGSPNEQFF. CDR3 nucleotides: TGTGCTAGTGGGTCCCCTAATGAGCAGTTCTTC.

The V call is TRBV27, the J call TRBJ2-3; 14 bases are a match to TRBD2. J gave up 4 bases and V 8 bases, and 5 bases lay outside the gene matches. This CDR3 comprises 15 residues. Germline CDR1 reads MNHEY; CDR2 reads SMNVEV (reference sequence). The CDR3 coding sequence is TGTGCCAGCGCCGAGACTAGCGGGGGGGCAGATACGCAGTATTTT. Its translation is CASAETSGGADTQYF.

This clonotype was seen a few times. The chain employs TRBV20-1 and TRBJ2-3; weak D call: TRBD2 (6 bases). CDR3 length: 13 residues. The germline CDR1 and CDR2 sequences are DFQATT and SNEGSKA (reference sequence). V shed 2 bases and J shed 1 base, with 7 bases lying between them. CDR3 region: CSARKRGTDTQYF. The CDR3 nucleotides read TGCAGTGCTAGAAAGCGGGGCACAGATACGCAGTATTTT.

This clonotype was counted between two and nine times. This sequence joins TRBV2 and TRBJ2-7; D not certain. Germline V lookup: CDR1 SNHLY, CDR2 FYNNEI. The V end was cut by 5 bases, the J end by 7 bases, with 18 bases between. This CDR3 is 14 amino acids long. The CDR3 protein is CASSTPVPDGEQYF. The CDR3 DNA reads as TGTGCCAGCAGTACACCCGTCCCCGACGGAGAGCAGTACTTC.

V gene TRBV27 combines with J gene TRBJ2-5, with D possibly TRBD2 on 5 matching bases. The CDR3 length is 16 residues. Germline V gene sequence: CDR1 MNHEY, CDR2 SMNVEV (reference sequence). With 1 base removed from V and 3 bases from J, the gap between germline ends came to 15 bases. CDR3 loop: CASSLFADGVKETQYF. CDR3 DNA sequence: TGTGCCAGCAGTTTATTTGCGGACGGGGTAAAAGAGACCCAGTACTTC.

This clonotype was detected a few times. The rearrangement links TRBV12-3 or TRBV12-4 to TRBJ1-1; D is possibly TRBD1 (6 bases). The V and J ends lost 5 bases and 4 bases respectively, with 11 bases between them. CDR3 length equals 13 residues. Here the CDR3 DNA reads TGTGCCAGCAGTGCTAAGGGGGGCACTGAAGCTTTCTTT. Amino acid sequence: CASSAKGGTEAFF.

This clonotype was detected once. This chain links TRBV7-2 with TRBJ1-5; the D gene is possibly TRBD1 (6 bases). Trimming removed 4 bases at V and 5 bases at J, with 15 bases between. The CDR3 totals 15 residues. The germline V gene encodes CDR1 SGHTA and CDR2 FQGNSA. The CDR3 coding sequence is TGTGCCAGCAGCTCTCTCAGGACAGCCGATCAGCCCCAGCATTTT. Its protein product is CASSSLRTADQPQHF. The variable domain in full, completed from reference TRBV7-2 and TRBJ1-5, reads GAGVSQSPSNKVTEKGKDVELRCDPISGHTALYWYRQSLGQGLEFLIYFQGNSAPDKSGLPSDRFSAERTGGSVSTLTIQRTQQEDSAVYLCASSSLRTADQPQHFGDGTRLSIL.

The chain is built from TRBV29-1 and TRBJ2-1; 8 nucleotides agree with TRBD2. Germline CDR1 reads SQVTM; CDR2 reads ANQGSEA. After removal of 2 bases from V and 1 base from J, the junction contained 7 bases not matched to a gene. The CDR3 runs 16 residues. In DNA form, the CDR3 reads TGCAGCGTTGAAATTGGGAGCGGGAGATCCTACAATGAGCAGTTCTTC. It yields the protein CSVEIGSGRSYNEQFF.

This chain's CDR3 is CASSVEAGNEAFF. The CDR3, as DNA: TGTGCCAGCAGCGTAGAGGCAGGGAATGAAGCTTTCTTT. This chain joins TRBV9 and TRBJ1-1, with D maybe TRBD1 (5 bases). The CDR3 is 13 amino acids. Germline V gene lookup returns CDR1 SGDLS and CDR2 YYNGEE. V lost 0 bases to trimming and J lost 7 bases, with 10 bases between them.

The V gene is TRBV12-3 or TRBV12-4, the J gene TRBJ2-2; possibly TRBD1 or TRBD2 for D (5 bases each). With 7 bases removed from V and 6 bases from J, the gap between germline ends came to 12 bases. This CDR3 spans 13 amino acids. In DNA, the CDR3 is TGTGCCAGCACTGCTGGGGACCCCGGGGAGCTGTTTTTT. Protein product: CASTAGDPGELFF.

This sequence joins TRBV6-2 or TRBV6-3 and TRBJ1-1; D perhaps matches TRBD1 (5 bases). Germline CDR1 is MNHEY and CDR2 is SVGEGT. The CDR3 length is 13 residues. Trimming stripped 2 bases from V and 2 bases from J, with 6 bases between. This CDR3 reads CASSYRDNTEAFF. The CDR3 DNA sequence: TGTGCCAGCAGTTACCGGGACAACACTGAAGCTTTCTTT.

This chain connects TRBV9 to TRBJ2-3, with D unclear. CDR1 and CDR2 from the germline V gene are SGDLS and YYNGEE. The CDR3 has 14 residues. V dropped 1 base and J dropped 2 bases, with 8 bases sitting between them. The CDR3 region has the DNA TGTGCCAGCAGCGTACGGTTCTACACAGATACGCAGTATTTT. Translation: CASSVRFYTDTQYF.